This TCR beta chain is drawn from a study of T cells after yellow fever vaccination. In making TCR cDNA, 5'RACE template switching added a universal primer site and UMIs to it. TCRdb reanalysed the 5' RACE reads using MiXCR and keeps one entry per CDR3 protein. The repertoire holds 300,000 or so distinct CDR3 sequences, with around 8.1% as singletons. Trimming stripped 5 bases from V and 7 bases from J, with 17 bases between. This CDR3 has 14 residues. Germline lookup yields CDR1 DFQATT and CDR2 SNEGSKA (reference sequence). The sequencing here drew on PBMCs, taken roughly 45 days after the first yellow fever vaccination. The gene calls are TRBV20-1 and TRBJ1-4, with D tentatively TRBD1 (5 bases). This TCR derives from a man aged 18 to 29 who received the YFV17D yellow fever vaccine. The CDR3 reads CSASRGRPGEKLFF. The CDR3 region has the DNA TGCAGTGCTTCAAGGGGCAGGCCTGGTGAAAAACTGTTTTTT.